Each of the 16 T cell receptor beta chains below was sequenced from the same sample in a study of T cells in Graves' hyperthyroidism and ophthalmopathy. RNA transcripts provided the source from which TCR beta CDR3 regions were amplified. During a first-round RT-PCR of the TCR CDR3, the HTBI primer set was used. TCRdb ran MiXCR on the multiplex PCR reads and lists one entry per CDR3 protein. There are some 200,000 distinct CDR3 sequences in the sample; 15% to 20% occur only once, and roughly 50% lies in the top ten. Material: blood. These receptors were taken from a man aged 50 to 60 with Graves' hyperthyroidism.

This clonotype was counted many times. The rearrangement joins TRBV20-1 to TRBJ1-4, with TRBD1 identical over 10 bases. Germline lookup yields CDR1 DFQATT and CDR2 SNEGSKA (reference sequence). V was pared by 5 bases and J by 8 bases, with 8 bases of the junction left unmatched. The CDR3 spans 14 residues. CDR3 amino acids: CSAAPGTGDEKLFF. The CDR3 DNA sequence: TGCAGTGCTGCACCCGGGACAGGGGACGAAAAACTGTTTTTT.

This clonotype was detected many times. The V and J genes are TRBV6-1 and TRBJ2-3; TRBD2 aligns across 7 bases. The CDR3 spans 12 residues. In germline, CDR1 is MNHNS, CDR2 SASEGT. Trimming at V came to 8 bases and at J to 6 bases, leaving 5 bases not matched to a gene. The CDR3 protein is CASRAAGDTQYF. The CDR3 nucleotides are TGTGCCAGCCGCGCAGCGGGGGATACGCAGTATTTT.

The table lists this clonotype with a few counts. The rearrangement uses TRBV11-2 and TRBJ2-7; 8 bases are a match to TRBD1. The CDR3 contains 14 residues. The V and J ends lost 0 bases and 6 bases, in that order; junction bases with no gene match: 4. The V gene's germline CDR1 is SGHAT and CDR2 FQNNGV. CDR3 in DNA: TGTGCCAGCAGCTTAGACAGGGGGCTCGGCGAGCAGTACTTC. Protein sequence: CASSLDRGLGEQYF.

In this sample, this clonotype turned up many times. The chain is built from TRBV2 and TRBJ2-2, with TRBD2 matching 8 bases. With 3 bases clipped from V and 4 bases from J, the junction kept 4 bases outside the gene matches. The CDR3 runs to 15 residues. Germline lookup yields CDR1 SNHLY and CDR2 FYNNEI. CDR3 sequence (DNA): TGTGCCAGCAGTGACCGGCTAGCGGGCACCGGGGAGCTGTTTTTT. Protein: CASSDRLAGTGELFF. Full variable domain (outside the CDR3, taken from reference TRBV2 and TRBJ2-2): EPEVTQTPSHQVTQMGQEVILRCVPISNHLYFYWYRQILGQKVEFLVSFYNNEISEKSEIFDDQFSVERPDGSNFTLKIRSTKLEDSAMYFCASSDRLAGTGELFFGEGSRLTVL.

This clonotype has a count of ten or more. The chain carries TRBV3-1 and TRBJ2-2; the D gene is possibly TRBD1 (5 bases). The CDR3 runs 14 residues. The V gene lost 1 base and the J gene lost 7 bases, with 10 bases spanning the gap. Germline CDR1 and CDR2: LGHDT and YNNKEL (reference sequence). CDR3 region: CASSQGLDNGELFF. In nucleotides, the CDR3 is TGTGCCAGCAGCCAAGGGTTGGACAACGGGGAGCTGTTTTTT.

This clonotype has at least ten counts. This chain uses TRBV2 with TRBJ1-4; 7 nucleotides line up with TRBD1. Per the germline V gene, CDR1 is SNHLY and CDR2 is FYNNEI. The CDR3 contains 14 residues. V was clipped by 6 bases and J by 6 bases; unmatched bases: 7. The CDR3 protein is CASSGDRADEKLFF. CDR3 nucleotides: TGTGCCAGCAGCGGTGACAGGGCGGATGAAAAACTGTTTTTT.

The sample holds a few counts of this clonotype. This chain links TRBV11-3 with TRBJ2-1, with 10 bases lining up with TRBD1. CDR1 is SGHNT, CDR2 YENEEA, per germline. This CDR3 is built from 16 residues. V lost 4 bases and J lost 0; bases outside the gene matches: 3. The CDR3 protein is CASSSRTGGSYNEQFF. CDR3 coding DNA: TGTGCCAGCAGCTCCCGGACAGGGGGCTCCTACAATGAGCAGTTCTTC.

This clonotype has at least ten counts. The CDR3 DNA sequence: TGTGCCAGCAGCCAAGCGGGGAGCTCCTACAATGAGCAGTTCTTC. It specifies CASSQAGSSYNEQFF. The gene calls are TRBV11-2 and TRBJ2-1; 7 bases are a match to TRBD2. The CDR3 length is 15 residues. Germline V gives CDR1 SGHAT, CDR2 FQNNGV. The V and J ends lost 5 bases and 0 bases, in that order; junction bases with no gene match: 4. The variable domain in full, completed from reference TRBV11-2 and TRBJ2-1, reads EAGVAQSPRYKIIEKRQSVAFWCNPISGHATLYWYQQILGQGPKLLIQFQNNGVVDDSQLPKDRFSAERLKGVDSTLKIQPAKLEDSAVYLCASSQAGSSYNEQFFGPGTRLTVL.

This clonotype was seen ten or more times. The chain employs TRBV4-1 and TRBJ2-3; D ambiguous. The CDR3 sequence is 14 residues long. The ends were cut back, 4 bases at V and 2 bases at J, with 10 bases in the middle. Germline CDR1 MGHRA, CDR2 YSYEKL. CDR3 sequence reads: CASSLRVPTDTQYF. In nucleotides, the CDR3 is TGCGCCAGCAGCCTACGGGTACCCACAGATACGCAGTATTTT.

V usage is TRBV30 and J usage is TRBJ1-2; no reliable D call. Germline CDR1 GTSNPN, CDR2 SVGIG (reference sequence). V gave up 4 bases and J gave up 8 bases, with 14 bases separating them. This CDR3 region has 12 residues. CDR3 sequence (DNA): TGTGCCTGGAAAACGCGCGCCTGGGGCTACACCTTC. Amino acids: CAWKTRAWGYTF.

CDR3 coding DNA: TGCGCCAGCAGCCAAGTAGTCAGATGGGGCGATACGCAGTATTTT. Protein: CASSQVVRWGDTQYF. The V gene is TRBV4-1, the J gene TRBJ2-3; perhaps TRBD1 as D (5 bases). The ends were cut back, 1 base at V and 6 bases at J, with 14 bases in the middle. The germline CDR1 and CDR2 sequences are MGHRA and YSYEKL. The CDR3 consists of 15 residues.

This clonotype was counted between two and nine times. V is TRBV6-1 and J is TRBJ1-1, with D possibly being TRBD1 (6 bases). Between the trimmed V and J ends, which lost 5 bases and 6 bases, there was a span of 13 bases. The CDR3 has 13 amino acids. Germline V gives CDR1 MNHNS, CDR2 SASEGT. CDR3 DNA: TGTGCCAGCAGTACAGGGTGGCCGGCTGAAGCTTTCTTT. This sequence encodes CASSTGWPAEAFF.

The chain combines TRBV2 with TRBJ2-5; no definite D call. The CDR3 loop spans 13 amino acids. Germline CDR1 SNHLY, CDR2 FYNNEI. V lost 3 bases and J 5 bases, leaving 10 bases between the germline ends. The CDR3 loop is CASSDILGETQYF. In DNA form, the CDR3 reads TGTGCCAGCAGTGATATCCTTGGGGAGACCCAGTACTTC.

The rearrangement links TRBV14 to TRBJ2-1; TRBD2 agrees at 8 bases. Trimming removed 4 bases from V and 9 bases from J; junction bases left unmatched: 14. Germline CDR1 reads SGHDN; CDR2 reads FVKESK. There are 16 residues in the CDR3. The CDR3 protein is CASSRGWGLVSGEQFF. CDR3 sequence (DNA): TGTGCCAGCAGCCGGGGCTGGGGACTAGTCTCTGGTGAGCAGTTCTTC.

Details on this clonotype: This sequence may be a read error, since a much larger clone differs from it by one base. CDR3 bases: TGTGCCGGCAGTGCCGATAGCGGGAGAAAAGAGACCCAGTACTTC. Translating it yields CAGSADSGRKETQYF. The rearrangement uses TRBV2 and TRBJ2-5; TRBD2 aligns across 9 bases. Germline CDR1 reads SNHLY; CDR2 reads FYNNEI. The CDR3 length is 15 residues.

This chain connects TRBV12-3 or TRBV12-4 to TRBJ2-1, with TRBD1 matching 10 bases. V lost 6 bases and J lost 5; bases outside the gene matches: 7. CDR3 length: 15 amino acids. In nucleotides, the CDR3 is TGTGCCAGCAGCCGGGACAGGGGAGGGGACAATGAGCAGTTCTTC. Translated: CASSRDRGGDNEQFF.